Presented here are 28 T cell receptor beta chains from one specimen sequenced in a study of blood T cell repertoires in COVID-19. Measured with immunoSEQ multiplex PCR; TCRdb has only the in-frame clones, and not every one. The sample includes under 500,000 clones, approximately 90% of them seen just once. The sample taken for sequencing was peripheral blood. The source of these receptors is a woman aged 25 to 39 with acute or convalescent COVID-19.

This sequence joins TRBV7-9 and TRBJ2-2, with no clear D. Trimming took 1 base from V and 7 from J, leaving 19 bases between them. There are 17 residues in the CDR3. In germline, CDR1 is SEHNR, CDR2 FQNEAQ (reference sequence). CDR3 coding DNA: TGTGCCAGCAGCTTAGGGTTAGGAGTGTCGCTCGGCGGGGAGCTGTTTTTT. Translating gives CASSLGLGVSLGGELFF.

The J gene is TRBJ2-1, the V gene TRBV6-6, with D unclear. The CDR3 is 14 amino acids. Germline lookup yields CDR1 MNHNY and CDR2 SVGAGI (reference sequence). Trimming removed 4 bases from V and 0 bases from J, with 7 bases in between. CDR3 loop: CASSSLSSYNEQFF. CDR3 nucleotide sequence: TGTGCCAGCAGTTCATTGAGCTCCTACAATGAGCAGTTCTTC.

This chain uses TRBV7-2 with TRBJ2-7, with D perhaps TRBD2 (5 bases). The germline V gene encodes CDR1 SGHTA and CDR2 FQGNSA. V lost 3 bases, J lost 3 bases, and 12 bases lay in between. The CDR3 runs 14 residues. The DNA for the CDR3 is TGTGCCAGCAGCTTTAGCGTGTCCTACTACGAGCAGTACTTC. Encoded protein: CASSFSVSYYEQYF.

V gene TRBV2 combines with J gene TRBJ2-7; D is perhaps TRBD1 (7 bases). The CDR3 totals 17 residues. The germline gives CDR1 SNHLY, CDR2 FYNNEI. The V end lost 4 bases, the J end lost 2 bases, and 21 bases lay between the germline ends. In DNA form, the CDR3 reads TGTGCCAGCAGTGGAGCCGGGGGAAGGGGGCTTGCCTACGAGCAGTACTTC. As protein: CASSGAGGRGLAYEQYF.

J is TRBJ2-7 and V is TRBV11-2; tentatively, D is TRBD1 (6 bases). The CDR3 consists of 16 residues. The germline gives CDR1 SGHAT, CDR2 FQNNGV. V lost 2 bases, J lost 4 bases, and 18 bases lay in between. In nucleotides, the CDR3 is TGTGCCAGCAGCTTACCACCGGGACAAATTAATTACGAGCAGTACTTC. It specifies CASSLPPGQINYEQYF.

This chain joins TRBV5-1 and TRBJ2-1, with D possibly being TRBD2 (6 bases). V shed 0 bases and J shed 6 bases, with 10 bases lying between them. The CDR3 extends over 14 amino acids. Germline assignment: CDR1 SGHRS and CDR2 YFSETQ. The DNA for the CDR3 is TGCGCCAGCAGCTTGGGACTAGATCTCAATGAGCAGTTCTTC. Protein sequence: CASSLGLDLNEQFF.

J is TRBJ2-7 and V is TRBV21-1; the D call TRBD1 from the table was never checked on the DNA. TRBV21-1 is given as a pseudogene. The CDR3 sequence is 13 residues long. CDR3 sequence reads: CASSKLTTGKQYF. In nucleotides, the CDR3 is TGTGCCAGCAGCAAACTTACGACAGGGAAGCAGTACTTC.

The V call is TRBV2, the J call TRBJ1-4; D call uncertain. V gave up 4 bases and J gave up 8 bases, with 14 bases separating them. In germline, CDR1 is SNHLY, CDR2 FYNNEI. This CDR3 region has 14 residues. CDR3 amino acids: CASSVGTTYEKLFF. For the CDR3, the DNA is TGTGCCAGCAGTGTGGGCACAACCTACGAAAAACTGTTTTTT.

The rearrangement uses TRBV19 and TRBJ2-3; D gene ambiguous. V lost 5 bases and J lost 6, with 12 bases in between. Germline loops: CDR1 LNHDA, CDR2 SQIVND (reference sequence). The CDR3 covers 13 residues. CDR3 amino acids: CASSARLGDTQYF. The CDR3 DNA follows: TGTGCCAGTAGTGCCAGGCTTGGGGATACGCAGTATTTT.

The rearrangement uses TRBV5-1 and TRBJ2-3; 8 bases align to TRBD2. V shed 5 bases and J 0 bases; nucleotides not matched to a gene: 8. The CDR3 contains 16 residues. CDR1 is SGHRS and CDR2 is YFSETQ in the germline V gene. CDR3 residues: CASRLGTRPSTDTQYF. The CDR3 DNA sequence: TGCGCCAGCAGACTCGGGACTAGGCCTAGCACAGATACGCAGTATTTT.

This chain connects TRBV4-1 to TRBJ2-7; tentatively, D is TRBD1 (6 bases). Germline CDR1 and CDR2: MGHRA and YSYEKL. V lost 1 base to trimming and J lost 5 bases, with 15 bases between them. This CDR3 has 15 residues. CDR3 nucleotides: TGCGCCAGCAGCCAAGCGCACCATCAGGGGCACGAGCAGTACTTC. This codes for CASSQAHHQGHEQYF.

DNA of the CDR3: TGTGCCAGTAGAGGAGGGCGGAATTCACCCCTCCACTTT. Translated: CASRGGRNSPLHF. The chain recombines TRBV2 with TRBJ1-6, with unresolved D. Germline V gene data show CDR1 as SNHLY and CDR2 as FYNNEI. V lost 9 bases, J lost 7 bases, and 13 bases lay in between. The CDR3 sequence is 13 residues long.

This clone is a singleton in its sample. The chain is built from TRBV2 and TRBJ2-4, with 7 nucleotides matching TRBD2. Trimming at V came to 5 bases and at J to 1 base, leaving 5 bases not matched to a gene. Germline assignment: CDR1 SNHLY and CDR2 FYNNEI. The CDR3 spans 15 residues. The CDR3 nucleotides read TGTGCCAGCAGTTGGGAGGGGTTGGCCAAAAACATTCAGTACTTC. Protein sequence: CASSWEGLAKNIQYF.

The chain couples TRBV28 to TRBJ1-6; TRBD1 is a possible D gene (6 bases). The CDR3 covers 18 residues. CDR1 is MDHEN, CDR2 SYDVKM, per germline. V was trimmed by 3 bases and J by 0 bases, leaving 15 bases between them. As DNA, the CDR3 is TGTGCCAGCAGTTTGGGACACCTGACGAGCTCCTATAATTCACCCCTCCACTTT. It encodes CASSLGHLTSSYNSPLHF.

This clone was recorded only once. This chain joins TRBV28 and TRBJ2-4, with 7 bases aligning to TRBD1. J was trimmed by 2 bases and V by 5 bases; bases with no gene match: 6. This CDR3 is built from 15 residues. The germline V gene has CDR1 MDHEN and CDR2 SYDVKM. CDR3 amino acids: CASSEQGVTKNIQYF. The DNA of the CDR3 is TGTGCCAGCAGTGAGCAGGGGGTGACCAAAAACATTCAGTACTTC.

The chain recombines TRBV2 with TRBJ2-3; weak D call: TRBD1 (6 bases). Germline lookup yields CDR1 SNHLY and CDR2 FYNNEI. The CDR3 sequence is 15 residues long. Trimming shortened V by 4 bases and J by 0 bases, and 11 bases separated the two germline ends. The DNA of the CDR3 is TGTGCCAGCAGTGCCCAGGGGCAAAGCACAGATACGCAGTATTTT. Its translation: CASSAQGQSTDTQYF.

The V call is TRBV7-3, the J call TRBJ2-3, with 9 positions matching TRBD1. Losses at the gene ends were 6 bases for V and 6 bases for J; bases not matched to a gene: 7. The CDR3 runs to 14 residues. Germline V lookup: CDR1 SGHTA, CDR2 FQGTGA. The CDR3 DNA follows: TGTGCCAGCAGTAGGACAGGGGTCGGGGATACGCAGTATTTT. Its translation: CASSRTGVGDTQYF.

In this sample, this clone turned up once. The chain combines TRBV5-4 with TRBJ1-1, with a possible D match to TRBD1 (6 bases). The CDR3 sequence is 14 residues long. In germline, CDR1 is SGHNT, CDR2 YYREEE (reference sequence). V was cut by 0 bases and J by 7 bases, with 13 bases left in between. The CDR3 protein is CASSLGTGRDEAFF. The CDR3 DNA follows: TGTGCCAGCAGCTTGGGTACAGGGCGAGATGAAGCTTTCTTT.

The CDR3 loop reads CASSFTGSTGELFF. The CDR3 coding sequence is TGTGCCAGCAGTTTTACAGGGAGCACCGGGGAGCTGTTTTTT. This chain links TRBV28 with TRBJ2-2, with D possibly being TRBD1 (6 bases). The CDR3 has 14 amino acids. Germline assignment: CDR1 MDHEN and CDR2 SYDVKM. Trimming removed 3 bases from V and 4 bases from J, with 9 bases in between.

The chain links TRBV5-5 to TRBJ2-5, with TRBD2 identical over 7 bases. J lost 5 bases, V lost 1 base, and 2 bases had no gene match. Germline CDR1 reads SGHKS; CDR2 reads YYEKEE (reference sequence). This CDR3 has 13 amino acids. The CDR3 protein is CASSLQLAETQYF. CDR3 DNA sequence: TGTGCCAGCAGCTTGCAACTAGCGGAGACCCAGTACTTC.

This sequence joins TRBV3-1 (or the pseudogene TRBV3-2) and TRBJ2-7; 9 bases are a match to TRBD2. Trimming cost V 6 bases and J 4 bases; bases outside gene matches: 7. Germline-derived CDR1 and CDR2 are LGHDT and YNNKEL (reference sequence). The CDR3 has 14 amino acids. For the CDR3, the DNA is TGTGCCAGCAGAATAGCGGGGGCCGGGTACGAGCAGTACTTC. Encoded protein: CASRIAGAGYEQYF.

The chain couples TRBV5-8 to TRBJ1-6; the D is unclear. V lost 4 bases and J 6 bases, leaving 14 bases between the germline ends. Germline CDR1 SGHTS, CDR2 YDEGEE. The CDR3 has 15 residues. The CDR3 loop reads CASSGESRFNSPLHF. Here the CDR3 DNA reads TGTGCCAGCAGCGGGGAGAGTAGATTTAATTCACCCCTCCACTTT.

V gene TRBV14 combines with J gene TRBJ1-2; 8 bases align to TRBD1. V shed 0 bases, J shed 8 bases, and the junction held 8 bases outside the gene matches. This CDR3 is built from 15 residues. CDR1 SGHDN and CDR2 FVKESK come from the germline V gene. In DNA form, the CDR3 reads TGTGCCAGCAGCCAAGACAGGGGGCGCGTTTACGGCTACACCTTC. Its translation is CASSQDRGRVYGYTF.

The V gene is TRBV4-1, the J gene TRBJ1-2; D is uncertain. From germline, CDR1 is MGHRA and CDR2 YSYEKL. V was cut by 2 bases and J by 2 bases, with 9 bases left in between. The CDR3 is 14 amino acids. The CDR3 reads CASSQTTTNYGYTF. The CDR3 DNA is TGCGCCAGCAGCCAAACTACCACGAACTATGGCTACACCTTC.

The rearrangement joins TRBV10-1 to TRBJ2-2; D might be TRBD2 (5 bases). CDR3 size: 16 residues. Germline V lookup: CDR1 WNHNN, CDR2 SYGVQD (reference sequence). Trimming removed 2 bases at V and 0 bases at J, with 10 bases between. CDR3: CASSEVSGTNTGELFF. CDR3 DNA: TGCGCCAGCAGTGAGGTTTCGGGAACGAACACCGGGGAGCTGTTTTTT.

This chain links TRBV5-1 with TRBJ2-2; a weak D match, TRBD2 (6 bases). The CDR3 spans 15 residues. The germline V gene has CDR1 SGHRS and CDR2 YFSETQ. Trimming removed 2 bases at V and 4 bases at J, with 12 bases between. CDR3 amino acids: CASSFTGGFTGELFF. As DNA, the CDR3 is TGCGCCAGCAGCTTTACCGGGGGATTCACCGGGGAGCTGTTTTTT.

The chain combines TRBV24-1 with TRBJ2-2, with 7 bases identical to TRBD1. The trim removed 5 bases at V and 2 bases at J, leaving 1 base unmatched. Per the germline V gene, CDR1 is KGHDR and CDR2 is SFDVKD. The length of the CDR3 is 14 residues. CDR3 residues: CATSGQGNTGELFF. The CDR3, as DNA: TGTGCCACCAGTGGACAGGGTAACACCGGGGAGCTGTTTTTT.

The J gene is TRBJ2-6, the V gene TRBV5-1; no clear D gene. This CDR3 has 15 amino acids. The germline gives CDR1 SGHRS, CDR2 YFSETQ. V shed 5 bases and J shed 0 bases, with 9 bases lying between them. The CDR3 loop reads CASSFQASGANVLTF. The DNA of the CDR3 is TGCGCCAGCAGTTTCCAGGCCTCTGGGGCCAACGTCCTGACTTTC.